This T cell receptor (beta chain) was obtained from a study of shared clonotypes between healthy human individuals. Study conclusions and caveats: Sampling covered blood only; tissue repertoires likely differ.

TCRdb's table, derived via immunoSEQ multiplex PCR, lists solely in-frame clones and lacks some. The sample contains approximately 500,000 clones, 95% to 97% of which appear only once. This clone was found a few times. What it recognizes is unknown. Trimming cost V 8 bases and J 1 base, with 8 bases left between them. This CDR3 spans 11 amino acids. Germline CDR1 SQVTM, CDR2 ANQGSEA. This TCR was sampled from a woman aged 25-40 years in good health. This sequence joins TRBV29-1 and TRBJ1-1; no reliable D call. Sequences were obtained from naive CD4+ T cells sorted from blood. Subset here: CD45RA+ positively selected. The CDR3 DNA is TGCAGCTCAACGGAGAACACTGAAGCTTTCTTT. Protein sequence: CSSTENTEAFF.